This entry describes one TCR beta chain. One end of the junction does not line up with germline, which may come from a read error. The record originates from a study of patients and donors after allogeneic stem cell transplantation. TCRdb passed the RT-PCR reads through MiXCR, listing each CDR3 protein once. The sample includes 190,000 or so distinct CDR3 sequences, roughly two fifths seen only once; the top ten take 33%. The V gene's germline CDR1 is SEHNR and CDR2 FQNEAQ (reference sequence). CDR3 size: 13 residues. Sequenced input: blood, either unsorted or a sorted T cell fraction (not recorded which). This chain joins TRBV7-9 and TRBJ1-1; 8 bases are shared with TRBD1. This TCR was sampled from a human donor who was either an allogeneic HSCT recipient or a stem cell or donor lymphocyte infusion donor (not recorded which). It is not recorded whose cells these are; they may come from a transplant donor. CDR3 region: CASSGQGNSEAFF. As DNA, the CDR3 is TGTGCCAGCAGCGGACAGGGTAACAGTGAAGCTTTCTTT.